Here is one TCR beta chain with its context. Its antigen is as yet unknown. It was with 60 Vbeta and 13 Jbeta primers that the PCR ran. Method: immunoSEQ multiplex PCR; TCRdb's copy keeps in-frame clones and lacks some. The sample has some 84,000 clones. The record originates from a study of cytomegalovirus exposure and HLA in healthy donors. Study-wide results and limits: When the data were analyzed later, several of the most significant clusters appeared to be linked to common viral pathogens. Per a prior analysis, the majority of TCR beta V segments were productive roughly 87% or roughly 30% of the time. TCR sequences were mostly rare, though some public TCRs occurred in many donors.

This clonotype was obtained from a man aged 45-65 years in good health and CMV-seronegative. Sequencing was performed on PBMCs.

CDR3 in amino acids: CATSRGSVPYEQYF. As DNA, the CDR3 is TGTGCCACCAGCAGAGGCTCAGTACCGTACGAGCAGTACTTC. The rearrangement links TRBV15 to TRBJ2-7, with D unclear. Germline V lookup: CDR1 LNHNV, CDR2 YYDKDF (reference sequence). The ends were cut back, 1 base at V and 4 bases at J, with 11 bases in the middle. The length of the CDR3 is 14 residues.